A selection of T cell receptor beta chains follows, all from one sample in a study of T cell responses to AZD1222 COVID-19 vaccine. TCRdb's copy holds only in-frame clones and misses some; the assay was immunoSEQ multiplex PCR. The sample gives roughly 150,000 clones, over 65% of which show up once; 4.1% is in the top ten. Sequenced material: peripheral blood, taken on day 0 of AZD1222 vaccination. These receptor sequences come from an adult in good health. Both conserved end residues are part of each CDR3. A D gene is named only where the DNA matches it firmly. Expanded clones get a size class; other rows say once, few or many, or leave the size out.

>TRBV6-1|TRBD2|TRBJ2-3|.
CASSEVGRLAASTDTQYF
TGTGCCAGCAGTGAAGTGGGTAGACTAGCGGCTAGCACAGATACGCAGTATTTT
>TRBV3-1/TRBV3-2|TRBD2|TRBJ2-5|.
CASSRWTSGGETQYF
TGTGCCAGCAGTCGCTGGACTAGCGGGGGGGAGACCCAGTACTTC
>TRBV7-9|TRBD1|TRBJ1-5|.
CASSVSQGAGNQPQHF
TGTGCCAGCAGCGTTTCACAGGGGGCCGGCAATCAGCCCCAGCATTTT
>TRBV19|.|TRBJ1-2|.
CASSIEHAPNYGYTF
TGTGCCAGTAGTATAGAACACGCGCCTAACTATGGCTACACCTTC
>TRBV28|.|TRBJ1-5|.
CASKGSPMNQPQHF
TGTGCCAGCAAGGGTTCCCCTATGAATCAGCCCCAGCATTTT
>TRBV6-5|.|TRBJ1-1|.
CASSSRDRMNTEAFF
TGTGCCAGCAGTTCCCGCGACAGGATGAACACTGAAGCTTTCTTT
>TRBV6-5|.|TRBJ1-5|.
CASSSSPFGSNQPQHF
TGTGCCAGCAGTTCTTCCCCCTTCGGGAGCAATCAGCCCCAGCATTTT
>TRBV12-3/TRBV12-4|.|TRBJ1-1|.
CASSLVRGIAFF
TGTGCCAGCAGTTTAGTCCGAGGGATTGCTTTCTTT
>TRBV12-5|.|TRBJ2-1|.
CASALLGNEQFF
TGTGCTAGTGCCCTTCTAGGGAATGAGCAGTTCTTC
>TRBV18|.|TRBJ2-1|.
CASSLKTDNEQFF
TGTGCCAGCTCTCTCAAGACAGACAATGAGCAGTTCTTC
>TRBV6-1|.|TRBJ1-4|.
CASSEKGLVNRPGTPEKLFF
TGTGCCAGCAGTGAGAAAGGATTGGTGAACAGGCCGGGTACTCCCGAAAAACTGTTTTTT
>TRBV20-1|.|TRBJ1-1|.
CSASVGSYTEAFF
TGCAGTGCTAGTGTGGGGAGTTACACTGAAGCTTTCTTT
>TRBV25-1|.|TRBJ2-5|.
CASSGGNEETQYF
TGTGCCAGCAGTGGCGGGAATGAAGAGACCCAGTACTTC
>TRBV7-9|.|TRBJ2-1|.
CASSSGQYHNEQFF
TGTGCCAGCAGCTCCGGACAGTATCACAATGAGCAGTTCTTC
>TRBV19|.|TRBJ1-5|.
CASSIGGMTVKGQPQHF
TGTGCCAGTAGTATAGGGGGCATGACAGTGAAGGGTCAGCCCCAGCATTTT
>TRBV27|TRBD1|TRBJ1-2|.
CASRGTGTGTGYTF
TGTGCCAGCAGGGGGACAGGGACAGGAACAGGCTACACCTTC
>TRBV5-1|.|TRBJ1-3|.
CASRLETAPGNTIYF
TGCGCCAGCAGGCTGGAGACAGCACCTGGAAACACCATATATTTT
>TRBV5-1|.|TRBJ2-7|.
CASSPGGGGPYEQYF
TGCGCCAGCAGTCCGGGGGGCGGGGGCCCCTACGAGCAGTACTTC
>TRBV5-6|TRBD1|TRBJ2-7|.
CASSWDDRGQMEQYF
TGTGCCAGCAGCTGGGACGACAGGGGGCAAATGGAGCAGTACTTC
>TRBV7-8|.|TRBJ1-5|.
CASSPAVQGRNQPQHF
TGTGCCAGCAGCCCGGCTGTCCAGGGTAGGAATCAGCCCCAGCATTTT
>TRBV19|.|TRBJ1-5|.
CASSIGTSGGNQPQHF
TGTGCCAGTAGTATAGGGACCTCAGGAGGCAATCAGCCCCAGCATTTT
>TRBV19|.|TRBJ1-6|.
CASRTDETYNSPLHF
TGTGCCAGTAGGACAGATGAGACCTATAATTCACCCCTCCACTTT
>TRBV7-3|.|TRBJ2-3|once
CASSFQGTDTQYF
TGTGCCAGCAGCTTTCAGGGCACAGATACGCAGTATTTT
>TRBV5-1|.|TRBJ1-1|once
CASSLGPDMNTEAFF
TGCGCCAGCAGCTTGGGACCGGATATGAACACTGAAGCTTTCTTT
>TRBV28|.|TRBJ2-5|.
CASSLGQETQYF
TGTGCCAGCAGTCTAGGACAAGAGACCCAGTACTTC
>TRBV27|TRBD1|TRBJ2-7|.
CASSFRGQGEQYF
TGTGCCAGCAGTTTTAGGGGGCAGGGGGAACAGTACTTC
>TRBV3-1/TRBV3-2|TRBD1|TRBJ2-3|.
CASSQFRDRGLGDTQYF
TGTGCCAGCAGCCAATTTCGGGACAGGGGGCTTGGAGATACGCAGTATTTT
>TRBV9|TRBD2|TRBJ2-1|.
CASSERLAGGAGNEQFF
TGTGCCAGCAGCGAACGACTAGCGGGGGGCGCTGGGAATGAGCAGTTCTTC
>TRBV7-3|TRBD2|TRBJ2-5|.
CASAQRGGKGETQYF
TGTGCCAGCGCACAGCGGGGGGGCAAAGGAGAGACCCAGTACTTC
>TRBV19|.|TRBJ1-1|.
CASRKLTPGADTEAFF
TGTGCCAGTAGGAAGCTAACGCCGGGGGCGGACACTGAAGCTTTCTTT
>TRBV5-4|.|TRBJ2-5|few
CASSSPQEGPGETQYF
TGTGCCAGCAGCTCCCCCCAAGAGGGCCCTGGGGAGACCCAGTACTTC
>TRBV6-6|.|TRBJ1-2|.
CASRAGEDGYTF
TGTGCCAGCAGGGCAGGGGAAGATGGCTACACCTTC
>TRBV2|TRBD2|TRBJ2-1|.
CASSVGGSSYNEQFF
TGTGCCAGCAGCGTCGGGGGGAGCTCCTACAATGAGCAGTTCTTC
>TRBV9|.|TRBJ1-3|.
CASTSSGNTIYF
TGTGCCAGCACCTCCTCTGGAAACACCATATATTTT
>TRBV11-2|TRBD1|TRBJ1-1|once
CASSLSGQANSEAFF
TGTGCCAGCAGCTTGTCGGGACAGGCTAACTCAGAAGCTTTCTTT
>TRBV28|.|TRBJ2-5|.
CASSSPVERLYF
TGTGCCAGCAGTTCCCCCGTGGAACGTCTGTACTTC
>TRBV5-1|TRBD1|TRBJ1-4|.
CASSLAPGQGFEKLFF
TGCGCCAGCAGCCTAGCTCCGGGACAGGGCTTTGAAAAACTGTTTTTT
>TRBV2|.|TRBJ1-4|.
CASSVGNLNEKLFF
TGTGCCAGCAGTGTAGGTAACCTCAATGAAAAACTGTTTTTT
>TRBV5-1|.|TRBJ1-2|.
CASSEEGYGYTF
TGCGCCAGCAGCGAGGAAGGCTATGGCTACACCTTC
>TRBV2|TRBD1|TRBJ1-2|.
CASSAATGKSLGGYTF
TGTGCCAGCAGTGCTGCGACAGGGAAGTCCTTAGGAGGCTACACCTTC
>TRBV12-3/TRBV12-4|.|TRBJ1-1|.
CATGGPEAFF
TGTGCCACCGGGGGACCCGAAGCTTTCTTT
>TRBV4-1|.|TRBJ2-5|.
CASSHGGARETQYF
TGCGCCAGCAGCCATGGGGGGGCGCGAGAGACCCAGTACTTC
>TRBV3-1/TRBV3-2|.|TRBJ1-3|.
CASSPTKKSSTIYF
TGTGCCAGCAGCCCTACGAAAAAGAGTAGCACCATATATTTT
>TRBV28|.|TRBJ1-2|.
CASSSTGYGYTF
TGTGCCAGCAGTTCAACAGGCTATGGCTACACCTTC
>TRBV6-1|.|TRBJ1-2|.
CASSENRDYGYTF
TGTGCCAGCAGTGAAAATAGGGACTATGGCTACACCTTC
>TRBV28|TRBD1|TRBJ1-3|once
CASSISGTVSGNTIYF
TGTGCCAGCAGTATTTCCGGGACAGTCTCTGGAAACACCATATATTTT
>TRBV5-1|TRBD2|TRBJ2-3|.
CASSPGLAAFTDTQYF
TGCGCCAGCAGCCCGGGACTAGCGGCGTTCACAGATACGCAGTATTTT
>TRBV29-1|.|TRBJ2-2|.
CSVGPLLTGELFF
TGCAGCGTCGGACCTCTCCTCACCGGGGAGCTGTTTTTT
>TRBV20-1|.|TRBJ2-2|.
CSASTDRNTGELFF
TGCAGTGCTAGTACCGACCGGAACACCGGGGAGCTGTTTTTT
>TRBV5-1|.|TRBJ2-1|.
CASSRDTRSVNEQFF
TGCGCCAGCAGCCGGGACACTCGGTCGGTCAATGAGCAGTTCTTC
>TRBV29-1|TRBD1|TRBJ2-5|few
CSAGQLGETQYF
TGCAGCGCGGGACAGCTGGGGGAGACCCAGTACTTC
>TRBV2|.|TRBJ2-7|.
CASSEVRTNPHEQYF
TGTGCCAGCAGTGAAGTGCGGACAAACCCCCACGAGCAGTACTTC
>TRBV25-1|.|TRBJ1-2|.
CASSAPGRGGDGYTF
TGTGCCAGCAGTGCCCCGGGAAGGGGCGGAGATGGCTACACCTTC
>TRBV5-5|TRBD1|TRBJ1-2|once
CASSWSGTGHYGYTF
TGTGCCAGCAGCTGGTCCGGGACAGGGCACTATGGCTACACCTTC
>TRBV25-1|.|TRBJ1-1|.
CASSGRLTEAFF
TGTGCCAGCAGTGGACGGCTTACTGAAGCTTTCTTT
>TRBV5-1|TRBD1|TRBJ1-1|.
CASSIGQGGTKSEAFF
TGCGCCAGCAGCATCGGACAGGGGGGGACGAAGAGTGAAGCTTTCTTT
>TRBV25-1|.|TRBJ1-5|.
CAAQTSNQPQHF
TGTGCGGCCCAAACTAGCAATCAGCCCCAGCATTTT
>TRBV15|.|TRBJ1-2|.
CATSRAGTQYGYTF
TGTGCCACCAGCAGAGCCGGGACCCAATATGGCTACACCTTC
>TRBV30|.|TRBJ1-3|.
CAWSYGPPIGNTIYF
TGTGCCTGGAGTTACGGACCGCCGATTGGAAACACCATATATTTT